The rows below give T cell receptor beta chains drawn from one sample of a study of OX40 agonist ivuxolimab in advanced cancers. This table comes from immunoSEQ multiplex PCR, and its TCRdb copy is limited to in-frame clones, with some not included. The sample consists of 41,000 or so clones, around four fifths of them appearing once. Sequencing used CD4+ or CD8+ T cells sorted from blood, obtained in a trial of the OX40 agonist ivuxolimab. The receptors originated from an adult with an advanced solid tumor such as melanoma, head and neck, liver or kidney cancer. Each CDR3 is given with its conserved first and last residue. D genes are given only for firm matches. Size values are once, few and many counts, or a class for expanded clones, and some rows have none.

D	V	size	J	DNA	CDR3
TRBD2	TRBV6-4	-	TRBJ2-5	TGTGCCAGCACCCCGGGGGGTGAGGAGACCCAGTACTTC	CASTPGGEETQYF
TRBD2	TRBV6-1	-	TRBJ2-7	TGTGCCAGCAATGGGGGGAGGGCCACATACGAGCAGTACTTC	CASNGGRATYEQYF
-	TRBV5-6	-	TRBJ2-4	TGTGCCAGCAGCAGAGGGACCGGAGCCAAAAACATTCAGTACTTC	CASSRGTGAKNIQYF
-	TRBV10-1	-	TRBJ2-3	TGCGCCAGCAGTGAATCACGGGCCGTTGAGCCAGATACGCAGTATTTT	CASSESRAVEPDTQYF
-	TRBV6-1	few	TRBJ2-3	TGTGCCAGCAGGGCACAGGGTTGGTCGACAGATACGCAGTATTTT	CASRAQGWSTDTQYF
TRBD1	TRBV6-1	few	TRBJ2-1	TGTGCCAGCAGTGACCCGGGACAGGGAAACAATGAGCAGTTCTTC	CASSDPGQGNNEQFF
-	TRBV28	-	TRBJ1-2	TGTGCCAGCAGTTTCCCGCACGGGGATGGCTATGGCTACACCTTC	CASSFPHGDGYGYTF
TRBD1	TRBV11-1	-	TRBJ2-1	TGTGCCAGCAGCGCCTCCGGGACAGGGGGGAACAATGAGCAGTTCTTC	CASSASGTGGNNEQFF
-	TRBV11-2	-	TRBJ2-3	TGTGCCAGCAGCTTTTTTAGGCCGGATACGCAGTATTTT	CASSFFRPDTQYF
TRBD2	TRBV10-1	-	TRBJ2-2	TGCGCCAGCAGCCGGGTTTCGGGGGGCACCGGGGAGCTGTTTTTT	CASSRVSGGTGELFF
-	TRBV16	-	TRBJ1-2	TGTGCCAGCAGCGCCGACAGCTATGGCTACACCTTC	CASSADSYGYTF
-	TRBV5-1	-	TRBJ1-3	TGCGCCAGCACGGACCAGAGCTCTGGAAACACCATATATTTT	CASTDQSSGNTIYF
TRBD1	TRBV19	once	TRBJ1-5	TGTGCCAGTAGCGGGACAGGCCTTAGCAATCAGCCCCAGCATTTT	CASSGTGLSNQPQHF